This T cell receptor beta chain was recorded in a study of OX40 agonist ivuxolimab in advanced cancers. Across the study: Cohort: approximately 79% men, mean age about 60, aged roughly 23 to 90.

Clones were sequenced by immunoSEQ multiplex PCR, and TCRdb holds only the in-frame ones, with some missing. The sample consists of more than 75,000 clones, around 85% of them appearing once. Findings and caveats of the study: Expanded clones were, on average, more numerous among CD8+ T cells than CD4+. At 0.1 to 3.0 mg/kg, clonal expansion of CD4+ and CD8+ blood T cells had occurred by week 6. In the expanded peripheral T cells, antigen specificity was never determined.

Germline V gene sequence: CDR1 SGHRS, CDR2 YFSETQ. Trimming pared 4 bases from V and 2 bases from J, leaving 14 bases between. The CDR3 is 15 residues long. Points on this clone: As yet, its antigen is unknown.

This chain uses TRBV5-1 with TRBJ2-3; D gene uncertain. This material consisted of CD4+ or CD8+ T cells sorted from blood, taken in a trial of the OX40 agonist ivuxolimab. The receptor's source is an adult with an advanced solid tumor such as melanoma, head and neck, liver or kidney cancer. The CDR3 loop reads CASSLGFQYTDTQYF. The CDR3 coding sequence is TGCGCCAGCAGCCTGGGATTCCAATACACAGATACGCAGTATTTT.